This note documents a single TCR beta chain sequence. These data originate in a study of blood T cell repertoires in COVID-19. Study at large: The origin of the acute and convalescent COVID-19 samples was the United States, Italy and Spain. The cDNA or gDNA used as material had been derived from T cells, B-cell-depleted T cells, or PBMCs.

Trimming removed 0 bases at V and 6 bases at J, with 15 bases between. The germline CDR1 and CDR2 sequences are WNHNN and SYGVQD (reference sequence). This CDR3 is 15 amino acids long. In the original workflow: Using reference gene primer amplification, nucleated cell counts were estimated. Repertoires were generated with immunoSEQ multiplex PCR, while TCRdb's copy carries only in-frame clones and drops some. The V and J calls and clone size come from that table; D and trimming were worked out from the DNA. This sample has more than 75,000 clones, with about four fifths found just once. The origin of this receptor is a human donor in a cohort sampled during active COVID-19. The sequencing input was peripheral blood. The chain has TRBV10-1 and TRBJ2-7; D is perhaps TRBD2 (6 bases). The CDR3 region is CASSESRGNPGEQYF. The CDR3 DNA is TGCGCCAGCAGTGAGTCTCGGGGGAATCCCGGCGAGCAGTACTTC.